The 21 T cell receptor beta chains given below trace back to one sample, sequenced in a study of Ad26.COV2.S vaccination and SARS-CoV-2 variants. Measured with immunoSEQ multiplex PCR; TCRdb has only the in-frame clones, and not every one. This sample yields more than 300,000 clones, of which 85% are seen a single time; around 2% belongs to the top ten. The treatment is: 19 received Ad26.COV2.S at low or high dose, single or two shots; about 5 received placebo; per-sample allocation not given. Specimens were obtained on day 63 following the first vaccine or placebo injection. The material was peripheral blood, obtained in a trial of Ad26.COV2.S vaccine versus placebo. Every receptor here comes from a person between 18 and 59 years old who received the Ad26.COV2.S COVID-19 vaccine or a placebo.

In DNA, the CDR3 is TGTGCCACCAGCAGAGATAAGGGGCGCCCCTCCTACGAGCAGTACTTC. Translation gives CATSRDKGRPSYEQYF. The V gene is TRBV15, the J gene TRBJ2-7, with a weak D call TRBD1 (5 bases). This CDR3 contains 16 residues. Trimming removed 0 bases at V and 0 bases at J, with 12 bases between. Germline V gene data show CDR1 as LNHNV and CDR2 as YYDKDF (reference sequence).

This chain connects TRBV5-8 to TRBJ1-2; D might be TRBD1 (6 bases). Germline assignment: CDR1 SGHTS and CDR2 YDEGEE. This CDR3 contains 16 residues. V lost 4 bases to trimming and J lost 4 bases, with 20 bases between them. The DNA for the CDR3 is TGTGCCAGCAGCCCAGCGACAGGACCCGTTTTCTATGGCTACACCTTC. Translating gives CASSPATGPVFYGYTF.

This chain joins TRBV5-8 and TRBJ1-5; TRBD1 agrees at 7 bases. The germline V gene has CDR1 SGHTS and CDR2 YDEGEE. CDR3 length: 15 residues. V shed 1 base, J shed 0 bases, and the junction held 1 base outside the gene matches. CDR3 protein: CASSLKGASNQPQHF. The CDR3 DNA follows: TGTGCCAGCAGCTTGAAGGGGGCTAGCAATCAGCCCCAGCATTTT.

The chain recombines TRBV6-5 with TRBJ1-5, with D tentatively TRBD1 (6 bases). V lost 6 bases and J 6 bases, leaving 12 bases between the germline ends. Germline lookup yields CDR1 MNHEY and CDR2 SVGAGI. CDR3 size: 13 residues. The CDR3 loop reads CASSWGAGQPQHF. The CDR3 DNA sequence: TGTGCCAGCAGCTGGGGGGCCGGTCAGCCCCAGCATTTT.

Regarding this clone: Other DNA sequences in the sample encode the same CDR3. The chain links TRBV5-1 to TRBJ2-5; 7 bases line up with TRBD1. The length of the CDR3 is 14 residues. After removal of 0 bases from V and 5 bases from J, the junction contained 4 bases not matched to a gene. Germline CDR1 and CDR2: SGHRS and YFSETQ. The CDR3 DNA reads as TGCGCCAGCAGCTTGGAGGGGGCTGGGGAGACCCAGTACTTC. It translates to CASSLEGAGETQYF.

V is TRBV5-5 and J is TRBJ2-3; 9 bases align to TRBD2. This CDR3 spans 16 amino acids. Trimming cost V 0 bases and J 5 bases; bases outside gene matches: 7. Germline V CDR1 and CDR2: SGHKS, YYEKEE (reference sequence). CDR3 protein: CASSLVSSGVEDTQYF. Written as DNA, the CDR3 is TGTGCCAGCAGCTTGGTATCTAGCGGGGTGGAAGATACGCAGTATTTT.

The genes are TRBV27 and TRBJ1-5; possibly TRBD1 for D (5 bases). Germline lookup yields CDR1 MNHEY and CDR2 SMNVEV (reference sequence). CDR3 size: 15 residues. Trimming removed 5 bases from V and 0 bases from J, with 11 bases in between. CDR3 nucleotide sequence: TGTGCCAGCAGTCCATTGACAGATAGCAATCAGCCCCAGCATTTT. Its translation is CASSPLTDSNQPQHF.

Regarding this clone: This CDR3 is also generated by other DNA sequences in the sample. The rearrangement uses TRBV27 and TRBJ2-1; 11 bases are shared with TRBD1. The trim removed 5 bases at V and 3 bases at J, leaving 3 bases unmatched. Germline values: CDR1 MNHEY, CDR2 SMNVEV (reference sequence). CDR3 length equals 15 residues. In nucleotides, the CDR3 is TGTGCCAGCAGTCCCGGGACAGGGGGCTACAATGAGCAGTTCTTC. It codes for CASSPGTGGYNEQFF.

This chain joins TRBV21-1 and TRBJ1-4; the D call in the table, TRBD1, was not verified against the DNA. TRBV21-1 is a pseudogene locus. The CDR3 length is 20 residues. CDR3 nucleotides: TGTGCCAGCAGCAAAAAAACTACCGGGACAGGGGGGCCAACTAATGAAAAACTGTTTTTT. Encoded protein: CASSKKTTGTGGPTNEKLFF.

This clone is a singleton in its sample. The chain carries TRBV11-3 and TRBJ2-3; 7 positions agree with TRBD2. After removal of 4 bases from V and 5 bases from J, the junction contained 9 bases not matched to a gene. CDR1 and CDR2 from the germline V gene are SGHNT and YENEEA. The CDR3 runs to 15 residues. The CDR3 sequence: CASSYPLGREDTQYF. The CDR3 nucleotides are TGTGCCAGCAGCTACCCACTAGGGAGGGAAGATACGCAGTATTTT. The full variable domain, completed using reference TRBV11-3 and TRBJ2-3, is EAGVVQSPRYKIIEKKQPVAFWCNPISGHNTLYWYLQNLGQGPELLIRYENEEAVDDSQLPKDRFSAERLKGVDSTLKIQPAELGDSAVYLCASSYPLGREDTQYFGPGTRLTVL.

The chain links TRBV28 to TRBJ2-7, with 9 bases aligning to TRBD1. Losses at the gene ends were 5 bases for V and 9 bases for J; bases not matched to a gene: 11. The CDR3 has 14 residues. The germline V gene encodes CDR1 MDHEN and CDR2 SYDVKM. The DNA of the CDR3 is TGTGCCAGCAGTCCGCCGGGACAGGGAGGTCGGCAGTACTTC. This codes for CASSPPGQGGRQYF. The full variable domain, rest sourced from reference TRBV28 and TRBJ2-7, is DVKVTQSSRYLVKRTGEKVFLECVQDMDHENMFWYRQDPGLGLRLIYFSYDVKMKEKGDIPEGYSVSREKKERFSLILESASTNQTSMYLCASSPPGQGGRQYFGPGTRLTVT.

This chain uses TRBV6-5 with TRBJ1-6; D perhaps matches TRBD1 (5 bases). Germline assignment: CDR1 MNHEY and CDR2 SVGAGI. The CDR3 has 12 amino acids. Trimming shortened V by 0 bases and J by 16 bases, and 10 bases separated the two germline ends. The CDR3 region has the DNA TGTGCCAGCAGTTACTCCGGGGGGGGGCTCCACTTT. The encoded protein is CASSYSGGGLHF.

The chain has TRBV7-2 and TRBJ1-5; D not resolved. V lost 6 bases, J lost 5 bases, and 11 bases lay in between. Germline assignment: CDR1 SGHTA and CDR2 FQGNSA. This CDR3 has 13 residues. The CDR3 DNA is TGTGCCAGCAGTCTATATGGGGATCAGCCCCAGCATTTT. Translated: CASSLYGDQPQHF.

The chain combines TRBV5-1 with TRBJ2-5; D is possibly TRBD1 or TRBD2 (6 bases each). Germline values: CDR1 SGHRS, CDR2 YFSETQ. The V end lost 1 base, the J end lost 5 bases, and 12 bases lay between the germline ends. CDR3 size: 14 residues. This CDR3 is CASSLTGRQETQYF. CDR3 sequence (DNA): TGCGCCAGCAGCTTGACAGGGAGGCAGGAGACCCAGTACTTC.

This clone occurred a few times. This chain joins TRBV20-1 and TRBJ2-7; D perhaps matches TRBD1 (5 bases). This CDR3 is 13 amino acids long. The ends were cut back, 6 bases at V and 6 bases at J, with 18 bases in the middle. Germline V CDR1 and CDR2: DFQATT, SNEGSKA (reference sequence). The DNA of the CDR3 is TGCAGTGCAAGTCACGAAGACAGAATCGAGCAGTACTTC. Translated: CSASHEDRIEQYF.

This chain connects TRBV18 to TRBJ1-1, with D maybe TRBD1 (6 bases). The germline V gene has CDR1 KGHSH and CDR2 LQKENI. There are 14 residues in the CDR3. Trimming cost V 0 bases and J 6 bases, with 11 bases left between them. The CDR3 coding sequence is TGTGCCAGCTCACCACCCGGGGCAGGGGCTGAAGCTTTCTTT. As protein: CASSPPGAGAEAFF. Full variable domain (missing parts from reference TRBV18 and TRBJ1-1): NAGVMQNPRHLVRRRGQEARLRCSPMKGHSHVYWYRQLPEEGLKFMVYLQKENIIDESGMPKERFSAEFPKEGPSILRIQQVVRGDSAAYFCASSPPGAGAEAFFGQGTRLTVV.

The chain combines TRBV11-3 with TRBJ2-3, with 7 nucleotides matching TRBD1. Germline lookup yields CDR1 SGHNT and CDR2 YENEEA. V dropped 1 base and J dropped 13; count of bases not matched to a gene: 11. CDR3 length: 14 residues. CDR3 protein: CASSLGGGDRVEYF. CDR3 coding DNA: TGTGCCAGCAGCTTAGGTGGGGGAGACAGGGTGGAGTATTTT.

V gene TRBV5-5 combines with J gene TRBJ2-1; TRBD2 agrees at 9 bases. Germline V lookup: CDR1 SGHKS, CDR2 YYEKEE (reference sequence). There are 11 residues in the CDR3. The ends lost 7 bases at V and 14 bases at J; junction bases unmatched: 7. CDR3 in amino acids: CASYGGGAEFF. CDR3 nucleotide sequence: TGTGCCAGCTATGGCGGGGGGGCGGAGTTCTTC.

This clone came up once. The gene calls are TRBV10-2 and TRBJ2-7, with 9 bases matching TRBD2. The CDR3 runs to 17 residues. In germline, CDR1 is WSHSY, CDR2 SAAADI. After removal of 7 bases from V and 2 bases from J, the junction contained 15 bases not matched to a gene. The CDR3 here is CASTREGGGAYTYEQYF. CDR3 coding DNA: TGCGCCAGCACCAGAGAGGGCGGGGGGGCCTACACCTACGAGCAGTACTTC.

J is TRBJ2-5 and V is TRBV5-1; D may be TRBD1 or TRBD2 (6 bases each). Germline values: CDR1 SGHRS, CDR2 YFSETQ. Between the trimmed V and J ends, which lost 3 bases and 2 bases, there was a span of 17 bases. This CDR3 spans 16 amino acids. DNA of the CDR3: TGCGCCAGCAGCTGGGGGGCCTCGACAGGACAAGAGACCCAGTACTTC. Its protein product is CASSWGASTGQETQYF.

This clone was observed a handful of times. The chain employs TRBV13 and TRBJ1-6; D might be TRBD1 (6 bases). V was cut by 4 bases and J by 13 bases, with 11 bases left in between. Germline loops: CDR1 PRHDT, CDR2 FYEKMQ (reference sequence). The CDR3 is 12 residues long. This CDR3 is CASSSRTGPLHF. Written as DNA, the CDR3 is TGTGCCAGCAGCTCAAGAACAGGGCCCCTCCACTTT.